This TCR beta chain was found in a study of cytomegalovirus exposure and HLA in healthy donors. PCR was performed using 60 Vbeta and 13 Jbeta primers. Some clones are missing from TCRdb's copy, which holds only in-frame ones; the method was immunoSEQ multiplex PCR. The table has 150,000 to 200,000 clones, about three quarters seen once; the top ten hold more than 13%. V was pared by 0 bases and J by 0 bases, with 4 bases of the junction left unmatched. This CDR3 spans 16 amino acids. CDR1 is SGDLS, CDR2 YYNGEE, per germline. Overall study findings and caveats: A later analysis showed that HLA-associated TCR beta chains had undergone more clonal expansion than equally common others.

In its sample, this clone was seen a few times. The antigen is undetermined. The rearrangement links TRBV9 to TRBJ2-7; 9 nucleotides match TRBD1. The sequenced material came from PBMCs. The origin of this receptor is a man aged 45-60 years in good health and CMV-seropositive. The CDR3, as DNA: TGTGCCAGCAGCGTAGAGGGGACAGGGAGCTCCTACGAGCAGTACTTC. Its protein is CASSVEGTGSSYEQYF.